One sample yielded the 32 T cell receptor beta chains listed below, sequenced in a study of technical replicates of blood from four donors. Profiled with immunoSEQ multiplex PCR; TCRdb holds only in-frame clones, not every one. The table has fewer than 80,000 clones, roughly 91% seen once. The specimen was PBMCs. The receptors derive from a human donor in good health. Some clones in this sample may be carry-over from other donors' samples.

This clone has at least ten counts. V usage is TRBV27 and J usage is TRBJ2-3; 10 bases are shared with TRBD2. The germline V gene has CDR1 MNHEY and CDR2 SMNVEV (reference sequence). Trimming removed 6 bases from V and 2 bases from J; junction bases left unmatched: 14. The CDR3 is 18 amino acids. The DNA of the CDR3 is TGTGCCAGCAGCCCTTGGAGTCTAGCGGGAGATCTCACAGATACGCAGTATTTT. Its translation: CASSPWSLAGDLTDTQYF.

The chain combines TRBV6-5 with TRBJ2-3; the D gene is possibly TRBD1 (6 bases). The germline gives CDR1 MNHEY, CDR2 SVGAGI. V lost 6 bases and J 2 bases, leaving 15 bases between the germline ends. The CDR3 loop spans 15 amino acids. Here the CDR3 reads CASSRGQPLTDTQYF. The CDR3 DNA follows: TGTGCCAGCAGCCGTGGACAGCCTCTCACAGATACGCAGTATTTT.

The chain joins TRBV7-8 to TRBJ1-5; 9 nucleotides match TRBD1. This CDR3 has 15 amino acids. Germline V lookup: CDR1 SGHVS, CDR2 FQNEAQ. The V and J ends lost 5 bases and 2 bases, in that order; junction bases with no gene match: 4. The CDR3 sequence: CASSLRDRGNQPQHF. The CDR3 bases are TGTGCCAGCAGCCTCCGGGACAGGGGCAATCAGCCCCAGCATTTT.

The CDR3 region is CASSRGPGTGNQPQHF. The CDR3 bases are TGTGCCAGCAGCAGAGGTCCCGGGACAGGGAATCAGCCCCAGCATTTT. The gene calls are TRBV5-5 and TRBJ1-5, with 9 positions matching TRBD1. After removal of 4 bases from V and 4 bases from J, the junction contained 9 bases not matched to a gene. Germline CDR1 and CDR2: SGHKS and YYEKEE (reference sequence). This CDR3 contains 16 residues.

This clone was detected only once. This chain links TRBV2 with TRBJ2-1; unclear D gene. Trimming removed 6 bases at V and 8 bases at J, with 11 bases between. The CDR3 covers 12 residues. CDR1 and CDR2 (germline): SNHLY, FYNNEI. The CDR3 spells CASSLTGDEQFF. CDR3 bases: TGTGCCAGCAGCCTGACCGGAGATGAGCAGTTCTTC.

CDR3 sequence: CASSQDSPGEKLFF. CDR3 nucleotides: TGTGCCAGCAGCCAGGACAGCCCGGGTGAAAAACTGTTTTTT. The chain links TRBV11-1 to TRBJ1-4; maybe TRBD1 (6 bases). The CDR3 loop spans 14 amino acids. V lost 5 bases and J lost 7, with 14 bases in between. Germline V gene sequence: CDR1 SGHAT, CDR2 FQDESV (reference sequence).

Written as DNA, the CDR3 is TGTGCCAGCAGCTTCCCAGGACTGAGCTCCTACGAGCAGTACTTC. The encoded protein is CASSFPGLSSYEQYF. This chain links TRBV7-9 with TRBJ2-7, with D maybe TRBD2 (5 bases). The germline CDR1 and CDR2 sequences are SEHNR and FQNEAQ (reference sequence). V lost 3 bases, J lost 0 bases, and 12 bases lay in between. This CDR3 contains 15 residues.

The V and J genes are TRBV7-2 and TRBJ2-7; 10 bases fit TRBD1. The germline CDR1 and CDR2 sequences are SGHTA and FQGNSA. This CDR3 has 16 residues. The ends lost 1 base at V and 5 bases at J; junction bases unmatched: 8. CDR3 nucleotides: TGTGCCAGCAGCTTAGTAGGGGACAGGGGATATCACGAGCAGTACTTC. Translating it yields CASSLVGDRGYHEQYF. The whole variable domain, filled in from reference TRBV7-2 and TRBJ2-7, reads GAGVSQSPSNKVTEKGKDVELRCDPISGHTALYWYRQSLGQGLEFLIYFQGNSAPDKSGLPSDRFSAERTGGSVSTLTIQRTQQEDSAVYLCASSLVGDRGYHEQYFGPGTRLTVT.

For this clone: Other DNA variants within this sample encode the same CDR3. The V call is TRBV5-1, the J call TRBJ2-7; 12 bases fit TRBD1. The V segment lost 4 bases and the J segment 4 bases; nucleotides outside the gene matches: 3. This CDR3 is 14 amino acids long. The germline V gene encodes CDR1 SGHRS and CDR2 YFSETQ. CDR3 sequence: CASSPGQGAYEQYF. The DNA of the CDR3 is TGCGCCAGCAGCCCGGGACAGGGGGCATACGAGCAGTACTTC. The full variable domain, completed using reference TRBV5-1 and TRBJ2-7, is KAGVTQTPRYLIKTRGQQVTLSCSPISGHRSVSWYQQTPGQGLQFLFEYFSETQRNKGNFPGRFSGRQFSNSRSEMNVSTLELGDSALYLCASSPGQGAYEQYFGPGTRLTVT.

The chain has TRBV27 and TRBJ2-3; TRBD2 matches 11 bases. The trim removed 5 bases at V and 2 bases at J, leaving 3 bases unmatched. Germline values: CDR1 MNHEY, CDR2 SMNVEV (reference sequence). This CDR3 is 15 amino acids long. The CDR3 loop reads CASSPGLAATDTQYF. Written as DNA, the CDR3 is TGTGCCAGCAGTCCGGGACTAGCGGCCACAGATACGCAGTATTTT.

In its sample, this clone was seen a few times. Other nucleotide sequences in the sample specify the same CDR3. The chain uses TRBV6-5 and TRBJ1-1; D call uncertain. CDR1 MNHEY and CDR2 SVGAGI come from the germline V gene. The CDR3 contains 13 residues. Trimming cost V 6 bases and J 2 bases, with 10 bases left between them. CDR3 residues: CASRQTLNTEAFF. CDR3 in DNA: TGTGCCAGCAGACAGACCCTAAACACTGAAGCTTTCTTT.

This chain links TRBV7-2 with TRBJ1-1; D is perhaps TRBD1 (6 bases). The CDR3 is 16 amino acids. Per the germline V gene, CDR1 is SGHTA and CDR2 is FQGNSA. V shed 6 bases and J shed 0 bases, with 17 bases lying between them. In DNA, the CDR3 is TGTGCCAGCAGTTATTCCGGGACACACATGAACACTGAAGCTTTCTTT. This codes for CASSYSGTHMNTEAFF.

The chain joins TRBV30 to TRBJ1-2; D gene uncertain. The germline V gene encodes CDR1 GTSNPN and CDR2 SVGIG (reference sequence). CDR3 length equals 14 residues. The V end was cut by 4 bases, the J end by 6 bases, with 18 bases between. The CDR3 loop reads CAWTRLPVTNGYTF. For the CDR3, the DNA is TGTGCCTGGACCCGACTACCGGTGACCAATGGCTACACCTTC.

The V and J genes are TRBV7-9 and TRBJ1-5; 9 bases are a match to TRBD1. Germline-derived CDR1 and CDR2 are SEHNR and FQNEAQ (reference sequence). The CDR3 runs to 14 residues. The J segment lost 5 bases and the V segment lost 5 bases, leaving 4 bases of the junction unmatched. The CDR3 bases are TGTGCCAGCAGCGTGGGACAGGGACATCAGCCCCAGCATTTT. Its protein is CASSVGQGHQPQHF.

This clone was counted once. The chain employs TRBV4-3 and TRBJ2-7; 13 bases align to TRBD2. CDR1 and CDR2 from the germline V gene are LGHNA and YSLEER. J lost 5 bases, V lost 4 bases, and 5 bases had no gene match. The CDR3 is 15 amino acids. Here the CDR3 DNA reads TGCGCCAGCAGCCCCTCCGGGACTAGCGGGAACGAGCAGTACTTC. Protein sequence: CASSPSGTSGNEQYF.

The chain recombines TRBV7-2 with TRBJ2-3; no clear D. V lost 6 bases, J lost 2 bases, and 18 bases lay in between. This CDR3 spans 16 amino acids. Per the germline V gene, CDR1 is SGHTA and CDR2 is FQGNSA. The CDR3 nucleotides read TGTGCCAGCAGTAGACCCCTAGTGGATCCCACAGATACGCAGTATTTT. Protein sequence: CASSRPLVDPTDTQYF.

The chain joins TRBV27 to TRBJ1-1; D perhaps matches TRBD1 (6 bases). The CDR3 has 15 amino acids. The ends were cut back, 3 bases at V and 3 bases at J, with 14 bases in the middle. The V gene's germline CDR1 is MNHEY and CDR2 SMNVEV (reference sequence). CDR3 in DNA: TGTGCCAGCAGTTTTTTGGACAGAAGGTACACTGAAGCTTTCTTT. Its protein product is CASSFLDRRYTEAFF.

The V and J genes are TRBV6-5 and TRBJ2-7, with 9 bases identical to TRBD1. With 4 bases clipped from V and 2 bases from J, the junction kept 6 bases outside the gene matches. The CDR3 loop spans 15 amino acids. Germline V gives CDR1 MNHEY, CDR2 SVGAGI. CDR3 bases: TGTGCCAGCAGTTCACAGGGGGCTCCCACCTACGAGCAGTACTTC. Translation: CASSSQGAPTYEQYF.

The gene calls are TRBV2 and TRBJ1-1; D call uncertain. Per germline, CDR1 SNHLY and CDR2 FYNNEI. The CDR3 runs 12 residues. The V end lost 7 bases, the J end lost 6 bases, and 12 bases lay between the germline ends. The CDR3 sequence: CASIGRGSEAFF. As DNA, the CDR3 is TGTGCCAGCATCGGCAGAGGCTCTGAAGCTTTCTTT.

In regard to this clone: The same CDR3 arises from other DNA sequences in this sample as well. In nucleotides, the CDR3 is TGCAGCGTTGAGAGGGAAAATGGCTACACCTTC. Protein product: CSVERENGYTF. The rearrangement joins TRBV29-1 to TRBJ1-2; D gene uncertain. This CDR3 is 11 amino acids long. The germline V gene has CDR1 SQVTM and CDR2 ANQGSEA. V lost 3 bases and J lost 6, with 8 bases in between.

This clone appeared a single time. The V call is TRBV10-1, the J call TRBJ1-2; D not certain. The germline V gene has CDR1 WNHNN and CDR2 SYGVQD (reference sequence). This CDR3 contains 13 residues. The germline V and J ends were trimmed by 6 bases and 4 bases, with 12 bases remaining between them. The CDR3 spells CASRARLPYGYTF. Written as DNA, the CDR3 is TGCGCCAGCAGGGCACGACTCCCCTATGGCTACACCTTC.

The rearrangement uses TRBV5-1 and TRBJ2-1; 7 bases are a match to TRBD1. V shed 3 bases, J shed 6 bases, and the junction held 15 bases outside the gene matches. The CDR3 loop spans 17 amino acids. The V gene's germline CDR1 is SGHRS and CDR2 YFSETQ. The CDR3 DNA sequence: TGCGCCAGCAGCTATTCGGGACAGCCAGGTTCTGGCAATGAGCAGTTCTTC. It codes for CASSYSGQPGSGNEQFF.

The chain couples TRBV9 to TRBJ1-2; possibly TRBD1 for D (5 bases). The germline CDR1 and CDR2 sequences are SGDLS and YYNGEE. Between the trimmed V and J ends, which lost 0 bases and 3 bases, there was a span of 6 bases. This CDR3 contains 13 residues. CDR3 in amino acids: CASSVEGDYGYTF. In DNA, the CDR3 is TGTGCCAGCAGCGTAGAAGGGGACTATGGCTACACCTTC.

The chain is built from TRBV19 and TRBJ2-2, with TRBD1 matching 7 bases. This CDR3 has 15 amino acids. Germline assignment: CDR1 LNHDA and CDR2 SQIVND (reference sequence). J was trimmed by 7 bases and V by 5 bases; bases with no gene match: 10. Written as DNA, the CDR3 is TGTGCCAGTAGTTCAGCGACAGGGCGACTCGGGGAGCTGTTTTTT. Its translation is CASSSATGRLGELFF.

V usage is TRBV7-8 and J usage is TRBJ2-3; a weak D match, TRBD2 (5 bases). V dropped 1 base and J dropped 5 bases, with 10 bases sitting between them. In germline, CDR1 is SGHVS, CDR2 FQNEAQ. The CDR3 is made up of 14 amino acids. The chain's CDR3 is CASSLGTGGDTQYF. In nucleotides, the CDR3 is TGTGCCAGCAGCTTAGGGACTGGAGGAGATACGCAGTATTTT.

As DNA, the CDR3 is TGTGCCAGCAGTTGGGACAGAAGATATGGCTACACCTTC. It specifies CASSWDRRYGYTF. The rearrangement uses TRBV27 and TRBJ1-2, with 7 bases identical to TRBD1. Germline CDR1 reads MNHEY; CDR2 reads SMNVEV (reference sequence). The CDR3 has 13 residues. The V segment lost 4 bases and the J segment 5 bases; nucleotides outside the gene matches: 4.

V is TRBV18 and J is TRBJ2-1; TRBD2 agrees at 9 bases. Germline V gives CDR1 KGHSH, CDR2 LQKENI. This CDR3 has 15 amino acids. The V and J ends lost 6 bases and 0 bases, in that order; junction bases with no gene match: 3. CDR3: CASSPTSGSYNEQFF. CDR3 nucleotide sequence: TGTGCCAGCTCCCCGACTAGCGGCTCCTACAATGAGCAGTTCTTC. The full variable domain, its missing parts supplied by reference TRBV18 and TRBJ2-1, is NAGVMQNPRHLVRRRGQEARLRCSPMKGHSHVYWYRQLPEEGLKFMVYLQKENIIDESGMPKERFSAEFPKEGPSILRIQQVVRGDSAAYFCASSPTSGSYNEQFFGPGTRLTVL.

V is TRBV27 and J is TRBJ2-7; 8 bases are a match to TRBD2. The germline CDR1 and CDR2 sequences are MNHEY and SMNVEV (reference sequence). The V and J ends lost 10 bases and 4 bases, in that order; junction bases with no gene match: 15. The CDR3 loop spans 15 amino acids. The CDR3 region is CATSLSGGSGYEQYF. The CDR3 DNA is TGTGCCACCTCCCTGTCGGGAGGGTCTGGGTACGAGCAGTACTTC.

The chain's CDR3 is CASSQEGSGSTDTQYF. The CDR3 DNA is TGCGCCAGCAGCCAAGAGGGTAGCGGGAGTACAGATACGCAGTATTTT. V gene TRBV4-1 combines with J gene TRBJ2-3, with TRBD2 matching over 9 bases. The CDR3 loop spans 16 amino acids. Looked up from germline, CDR1 is MGHRA and CDR2 is YSYEKL. Unmatched junction bases numbered 4, after V lost 0 bases and J lost 3 bases.

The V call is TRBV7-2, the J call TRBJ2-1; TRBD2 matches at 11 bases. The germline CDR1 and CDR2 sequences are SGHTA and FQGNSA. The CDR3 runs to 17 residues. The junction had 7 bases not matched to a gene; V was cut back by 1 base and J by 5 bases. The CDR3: CASSLGIGTSGHNEQFF. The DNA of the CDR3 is TGTGCCAGCAGCTTAGGAATTGGGACTAGCGGACACAATGAGCAGTTCTTC.

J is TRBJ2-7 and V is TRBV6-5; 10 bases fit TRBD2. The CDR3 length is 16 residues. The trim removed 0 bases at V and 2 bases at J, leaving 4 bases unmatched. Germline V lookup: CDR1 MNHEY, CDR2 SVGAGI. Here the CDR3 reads CASSYSKAGGAYEQYF. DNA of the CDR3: TGTGCCAGCAGTTACTCGAAAGCGGGAGGGGCCTACGAGCAGTACTTC.

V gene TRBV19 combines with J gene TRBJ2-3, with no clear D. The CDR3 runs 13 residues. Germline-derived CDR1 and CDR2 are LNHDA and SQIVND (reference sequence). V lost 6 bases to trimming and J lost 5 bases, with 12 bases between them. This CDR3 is CASRDFLRDTQYF. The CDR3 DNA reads TGTGCCAGTAGAGATTTTTTGAGAGATACGCAGTATTTT. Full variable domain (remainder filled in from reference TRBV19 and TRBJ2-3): DGGITQSPKYLFRKEGQNVTLSCEQNLNHDAMYWYRQDPGQGLRLIYYSQIVNDFQKGDIAEGYSVSREKKESFPLTVTSAQKNPTAFYLCASRDFLRDTQYFGPGTRLTVL.